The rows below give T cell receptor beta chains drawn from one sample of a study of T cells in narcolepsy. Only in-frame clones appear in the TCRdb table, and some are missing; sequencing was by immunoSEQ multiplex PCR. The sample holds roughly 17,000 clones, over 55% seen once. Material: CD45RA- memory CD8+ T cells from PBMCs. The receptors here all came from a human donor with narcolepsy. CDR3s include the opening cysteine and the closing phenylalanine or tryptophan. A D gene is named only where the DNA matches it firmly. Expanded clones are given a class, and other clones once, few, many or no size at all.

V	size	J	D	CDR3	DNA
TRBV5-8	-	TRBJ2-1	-	CASSLGGSYNEQFF	TGTGCCAGCAGCTTGGGGGGCTCCTACAATGAGCAGTTCTTC
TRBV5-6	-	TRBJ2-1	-	CASSLVGGGIGNEQFF	TGTGCCAGCAGCTTGGTGGGAGGGGGCATAGGCAATGAGCAGTTCTTC
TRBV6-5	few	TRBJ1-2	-	CASSYSIGDGYTF	TGTGCCAGCAGTTACTCGATCGGTGATGGCTACACCTTC
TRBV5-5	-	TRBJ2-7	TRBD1	CASSYVGTGFEQYF	TGTGCCAGCAGCTACGTGGGGACAGGGTTCGAGCAGTACTTC
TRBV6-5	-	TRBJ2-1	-	CASSYSAEPYNEQFF	TGTGCCAGCAGTTACTCGGCAGAACCATACAATGAGCAGTTCTTC
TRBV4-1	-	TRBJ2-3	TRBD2	CASSQLAGVTDTQYF	TGCGCCAGCAGCCAACTAGCGGGGGTCACAGATACGCAGTATTTT
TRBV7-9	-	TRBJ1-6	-	CASSRPDSNSPLHF	TGTGCCAGCAGCCGCCCGGACAGTAATTCACCCCTCCACTTT
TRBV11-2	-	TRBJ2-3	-	CASSLMRGGWDTQYF	TGTGCCAGCAGCTTAATGAGAGGCGGGTGGGATACGCAGTATTTT
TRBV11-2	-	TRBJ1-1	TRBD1	CASSLHRDSDLGAFF	TGTGCCAGCAGCCTCCACCGGGACAGCGATCTTGGAGCTTTCTTT
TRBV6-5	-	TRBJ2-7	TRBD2	CASSYGGGSYEQYF	TGTGCCAGCAGTTATGGCGGGGGCTCCTACGAGCAGTACTTC
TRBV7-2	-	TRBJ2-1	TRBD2	CASSLEGTSNYNEQFF	TGTGCCAGCAGCTTAGAGGGGACTAGCAATTACAATGAGCAGTTCTTC
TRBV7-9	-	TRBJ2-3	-	CASSLGQASTDTQYF	TGTGCCAGCAGCTTAGGGCAGGCTAGCACAGATACGCAGTATTTT
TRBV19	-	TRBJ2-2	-	CASSIDGGPSRTGELFF	TGTGCCAGTAGTATAGACGGGGGACCGTCGCGCACCGGGGAGCTGTTTTTT
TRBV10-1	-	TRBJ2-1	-	CASSESTEPYNEQFF	TGCGCCAGCAGTGAGTCGACAGAACCCTACAATGAGCAGTTCTTC
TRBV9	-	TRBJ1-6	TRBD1	CASRDDRGFNSPLHF	TGTGCCAGCAGAGACGACAGGGGGTTTAATTCACCCCTCCACTTT
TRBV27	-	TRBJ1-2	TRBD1	CASSFSPGQGNGYTF	TGTGCCAGCAGTTTCTCCCCGGGACAGGGCAATGGCTACACCTTC
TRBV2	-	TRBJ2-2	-	CASRNRRGTGELFF	TGTGCCAGCCGAAACCGGAGGGGCACCGGGGAGCTGTTTTTT
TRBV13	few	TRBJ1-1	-	CASSLAGRSTEAFF	TGTGCCAGCAGCTTAGCGGGTAGGAGCACTGAAGCTTTCTTT
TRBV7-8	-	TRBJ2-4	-	CASSYRAVQNIQYF	TGTGCCAGCAGCTATAGGGCGGTACAAAACATTCAGTACTTC
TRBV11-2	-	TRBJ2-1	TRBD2	CASSGTSGTRGEQFF	TGTGCCAGCAGCGGGACTAGCGGGACCCGGGGTGAGCAGTTCTTC
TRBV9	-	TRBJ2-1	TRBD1	CASTLTGYFLDEQFF	TGTGCCAGCACCCTGACAGGGTATTTCCTCGATGAGCAGTTCTTC
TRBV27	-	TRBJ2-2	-	CASSSPSGTGELFF	TGTGCCAGCAGTTCACCCTCAGGGACCGGGGAGCTGTTTTTT
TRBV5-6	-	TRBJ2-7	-	CASSLDGSYEQYF	TGTGCCAGCAGCTTAGACGGATCCTACGAGCAGTACTTC
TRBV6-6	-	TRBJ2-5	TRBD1	CASSQIRDRGQETQYF	TGTGCCAGCAGTCAGATTCGGGACAGGGGGCAAGAGACCCAGTACTTC
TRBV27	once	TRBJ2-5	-	CASSLYGGYQETQYF	TGTGCCAGCAGTTTATATGGGGGGTACCAAGAGACCCAGTACTTC
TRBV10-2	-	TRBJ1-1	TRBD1	CASSESMRDRVTTEAFF	TGCGCCAGCAGTGAGTCGATGCGGGACAGGGTAACAACTGAAGCTTTCTTT
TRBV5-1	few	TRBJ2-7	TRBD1	CASSGQGRSYEQYF	TGTGCCAGCAGCGGACAGGGCCGCTCCTACGAGCAGTACTTC
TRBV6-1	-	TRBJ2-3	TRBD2	CASGLAVTDTQYF	TGTGCCAGCGGACTAGCGGTCACAGATACGCAGTATTTT
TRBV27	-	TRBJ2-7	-	CASSEDRGNYEQYF	TGTGCCAGCAGCGAAGATAGGGGTAACTACGAGCAGTACTTC
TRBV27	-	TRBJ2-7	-	CASSEYDSYGEQYF	TGTGCCAGCAGCGAGTATGACTCGTACGGGGAGCAGTACTTC
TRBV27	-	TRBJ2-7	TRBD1	CASSEDRGHEQYF	TGTGCCAGCAGTGAAGACAGGGGGCACGAGCAGTACTTC
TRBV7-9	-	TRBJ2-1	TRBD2	CASSSLAGDEQFF	TGTGCCAGCAGCTCCTTAGCGGGAGATGAGCAGTTCTTC
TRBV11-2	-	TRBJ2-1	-	CASSLGLGGLLTVNEQFF	TGTGCCAGCAGCTTAGGCCTTGGAGGTCTACTGACCGTCAATGAGCAGTTCTTC
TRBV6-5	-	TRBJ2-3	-	CASSGTYTDTQYF	TGTGCCAGCAGTGGGACATACACAGATACGCAGTATTTT
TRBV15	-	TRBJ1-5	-	CATSRVNQPQHF	TGTGCCACTAGCAGAGTAAATCAGCCCCAGCATTTT
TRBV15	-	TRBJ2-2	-	CATSRDLNSDTGELFF	TGTGCCACCAGCAGAGATCTAAATAGCGACACCGGGGAGCTGTTTTTT
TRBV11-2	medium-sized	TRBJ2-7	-	CASSLQTAYEQYF	TGTGCCAGCAGCTTACAAACAGCCTACGAGCAGTACTTC
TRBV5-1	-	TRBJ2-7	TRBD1	CASRGDSGYEQYF	TGCGCCAGCAGGGGGGACAGCGGCTACGAGCAGTACTTC
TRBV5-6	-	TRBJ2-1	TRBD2	CASSFGSGGWNEQFF	TGTGCCAGCAGCTTCGGTAGCGGGGGGTGGAATGAGCAGTTCTTC
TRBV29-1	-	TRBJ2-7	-	CSVERGDSSYEQYF	TGCAGCGTTGAAAGGGGGGACAGCTCCTACGAGCAGTACTTC
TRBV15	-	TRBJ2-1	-	CATGDTTSTYNEQFF	TGTGCCACGGGGGACACGACCAGCACCTACAATGAGCAGTTCTTC
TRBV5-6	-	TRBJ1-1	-	CASSLAPEETAFF	TGTGCCAGCAGCTTGGCGCCAGAGGAAACAGCTTTCTTT
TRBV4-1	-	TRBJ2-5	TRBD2	CASSQPRTSGYQETQYF	TGCGCCAGCAGCCAACCGAGGACTAGCGGGTACCAAGAGACCCAGTACTTC
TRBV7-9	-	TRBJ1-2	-	CASSSYGYTF	TGTGCCAGCAGCAGCTATGGCTACACCTTC
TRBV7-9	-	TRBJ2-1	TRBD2	CASSLVAGTSYNEQFF	TGTGCCAGCAGCTTAGTAGCGGGAACCTCCTACAATGAGCAGTTCTTC
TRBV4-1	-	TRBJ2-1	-	CASSQSPGEQFF	TGCGCCAGCAGCCAGAGTCCGGGGGAGCAGTTCTTC
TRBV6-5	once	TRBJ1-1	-	CASSYGGQNTEAFF	TGTGCCAGCAGTTACGGGGGACAGAACACTGAAGCTTTCTTT
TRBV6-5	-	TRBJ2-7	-	CASSYSGGTSSYEQYF	TGTGCCAGCAGTTATTCAGGGGGGACGAGCTCCTACGAGCAGTACTTC
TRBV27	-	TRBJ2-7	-	CASSLTGLYEQYF	TGTGCCAGCAGTTTAACAGGCCTCTACGAGCAGTACTTC
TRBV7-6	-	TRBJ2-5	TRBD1	CASSSTGTDQETQYF	TGTGCCAGCAGTTCAACCGGGACAGACCAAGAGACCCAGTACTTC
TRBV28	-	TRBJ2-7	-	CASSLRSSYEQYF	TGTGCCAGCAGTTTAAGAAGCTCCTACGAGCAGTACTTC
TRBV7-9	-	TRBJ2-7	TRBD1	CASSFTGTGMYEQYF	TGTGCCAGCAGCTTCACCGGGACAGGGATGTACGAGCAGTACTTC
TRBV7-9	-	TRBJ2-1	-	CASSLAGGNNEQFF	TGTGCCAGCAGCTTAGCGGGGGGAAACAATGAGCAGTTCTTC